This entry describes one T cell receptor (beta chain). Its specificity is unknown. This specimen belongs to a study of cytomegalovirus exposure and HLA in healthy donors. Study at large: Roughly 80 million unique TCRs from HLA-typed donors made up an early data release. Points from the study as a whole: The majority of TCR sequences were rare, yet some public TCRs appeared in many donors. Clonal expansion was found to be greater in HLA-associated TCR beta chains than in equally common others in a later analysis.

A multiplex PCR was run with 60 Vbeta primers and 13 Jbeta primers. The data were produced by immunoSEQ multiplex PCR, yet TCRdb's version contains in-frame clones alone and is incomplete. The profile shows some 130,000 clones, about 80% of them singletons. From germline, CDR1 is SGDLS and CDR2 YYNGEE. This CDR3 comprises 15 residues. V lost 3 bases to trimming and J lost 4 bases, with 16 bases between them. The study sampled nominally healthy donors, though unrecorded immune exposures were likely. The sample was PBMCs. The chain has TRBV9 and TRBJ1-1; TRBD1 might be the D (6 bases). The receptor comes from a man between 35 and 55 years old in good health and CMV-seropositive. CDR3 bases: TGTGCCAGCAGCGGGACAGCCGATATGAGCACTGAAGCTTTCTTT. Translation gives CASSGTADMSTEAFF.